Listed below are T cell receptor beta chains from one sample, sequenced in a study of T cells in Graves' hyperthyroidism and ophthalmopathy. TCRdb re-derived calls from the multiplex PCR reads in MiXCR, one entry per CDR3 protein. The table records 500,000 to 600,000 distinct CDR3 sequences, 20% of them present only once. The sequenced sample consisted of blood. The receptors originated from a man aged 40-49 years with Graves' ophthalmopathy. CDR3s include the opening cysteine and the closing phenylalanine or tryptophan. A D gene is named only where the DNA matches it firmly. Expanded clones get a size class; other rows say once, few or many, or leave the size out.

size: few; V: TRBV30; D: -; J: TRBJ2-4; DNA: TGTGCCTGGTCCCCGACCATGAGGGCCAAAAACATTCAGTACTTC; CDR3: CAWSPTMRAKNIQYF
size: many; V: TRBV13; D: -; J: TRBJ2-5; DNA: TGTGCCAGCAGCTTGGGGACACGCGGGACCCAGTACTTC; CDR3: CASSLGTRGTQYF
size: few; V: TRBV29-1; D: -; J: TRBJ1-4; DNA: TGCAGCGTTGAAGTTGGGGAAAAACTGTTTTTT; CDR3: CSVEVGEKLFF
size: many; V: TRBV30; D: -; J: TRBJ2-1; DNA: TGTGCCACCATGAACGATGAGCAGTTCTTC; CDR3: CATMNDEQFF
size: few; V: TRBV14; D: -; J: TRBJ2-1; DNA: TGTGCCAGCAGCCCCCGGTTTTGGGTAACTGCGAATGAGCAGTTCTTC; CDR3: CASSPRFWVTANEQFF
size: -; V: TRBV7-9; D: TRBD1; J: TRBJ2-3; DNA: TGTGCCAGCAGCGTCGACCAGGGGGTAGATACGCAGTATTTT; CDR3: CASSVDQGVDTQYF
size: many; V: TRBV13; D: -; J: TRBJ1-1; DNA: TGTGCCAGCAGCTTACATCTTGGAGGTACTGAAGCTTTCTTT; CDR3: CASSLHLGGTEAFF
size: -; V: TRBV6-1; D: -; J: TRBJ2-7; DNA: TGTGCCAGCAGTGAACGTGAAAGGGGCCTACTTACCTACGAGCAGTACTTC; CDR3: CASSERERGLLTYEQYF
size: -; V: TRBV2; D: -; J: TRBJ2-7; DNA: TGTGCCAGCAGTGGCGCCTTCTACGAGCAGTACTTC; CDR3: CASSGAFYEQYF
size: many; V: TRBV9; D: -; J: TRBJ1-1; DNA: TGTGCCAGCAGCGTAGGACGGACCCTTAACACTGAAGCTTTCTTT; CDR3: CASSVGRTLNTEAFF
size: few; V: TRBV4-3; D: -; J: TRBJ2-7; DNA: TGCGCCAGCAGCCAAGGGGCGGGGCGGAACGAGCAGTACTTC; CDR3: CASSQGAGRNEQYF
size: once; V: TRBV11-2; D: -; J: TRBJ2-7; DNA: TGTGCCAGCAGCCCCCGGACCAGGGACACTTTTAACGAGCAGTACTTC; CDR3: CASSPRTRDTFNEQYF
size: many; V: TRBV28; D: -; J: TRBJ2-7; DNA: TGTGCCAGCAGTTTGGGCTACACCGAGCAGTACTTC; CDR3: CASSLGYTEQYF
size: few; V: TRBV7-4; D: TRBD2; J: TRBJ2-5; DNA: TGTGCCAGCAGCTTATCCGGGCTAGCGGGGGAAGAGACCCAGTACTTC; CDR3: CASSLSGLAGEETQYF
size: -; V: TRBV4-1; D: -; J: TRBJ1-1; DNA: TGCGCCAGCAGCCAAGATCAGGGCCTAAACACTGAAGCTTTCTTT; CDR3: CASSQDQGLNTEAFF
size: many; V: TRBV3-1; D: -; J: TRBJ2-3; DNA: TGTGCCAGCAGCCAATTTCAGATTGGGACAGATACGCAGTATTTT; CDR3: CASSQFQIGTDTQYF
size: few; V: TRBV30; D: TRBD2; J: TRBJ2-7; DNA: TGTGCTTGGAGGGTAGGCGGGGGGGACGAGCAGTACTTC; CDR3: CAWRVGGGDEQYF
size: -; V: TRBV6-2/TRBV6-3; D: TRBD1; J: TRBJ1-5; DNA: TGTGCCAGCACCCCATTTAACAGGGGGTCTCAGCCCCAGCATTTT; CDR3: CASTPFNRGSQPQHF
size: -; V: TRBV30; D: TRBD1; J: TRBJ2-7; DNA: TGTGCGGGGGACAGGGGAGACTACGAGCAGTACTTC; CDR3: CAGDRGDYEQYF
size: few; V: TRBV20-1; D: -; J: TRBJ2-7; DNA: TGCAGTGCTAGCCCTCCGGGACCCCTTGGCGAGCAGTACTTC; CDR3: CSASPPGPLGEQYF
size: few; V: TRBV5-4; D: -; J: TRBJ1-1; DNA: TGTGCCAGCAGCTTGGAGGGCCCCCGGACTGAAGCTTTCTTT; CDR3: CASSLEGPRTEAFF
size: -; V: TRBV20-1; D: TRBD1; J: TRBJ2-7; DNA: TGCAGTGCTCGACAGGGAACTGCGAGCTACGAGCAGTACTTC; CDR3: CSARQGTASYEQYF
size: -; V: TRBV5-1; D: -; J: TRBJ2-5; DNA: TGCGCCAGCAGCCGGACTGTCCCCCAAGAGACCCAGTACTTC; CDR3: CASSRTVPQETQYF
size: -; V: TRBV12-3/TRBV12-4; D: -; J: TRBJ2-4; DNA: TGTGCCAGCAGTACAGACCGGGGAAACATTCAGTACTTC; CDR3: CASSTDRGNIQYF
size: once; V: TRBV18; D: -; J: TRBJ2-1; DNA: TGTGCCAGCTCACCACCCTCGGCTAGCGCCGGTGAGCAGTTCTTC; CDR3: CASSPPSASAGEQFF
size: -; V: TRBV12-3/TRBV12-4; D: -; J: TRBJ2-2; DNA: TGTGCCAGCAGTCCCGGGGCTTTTGCTGCACCCGGGGAGCTGTTTTTT; CDR3: CASSPGAFAAPGELFF
size: once; V: TRBV10-3; D: -; J: TRBJ1-1; DNA: TGTGCCATCCTACCGGACGGGAACACTGAAGCTTTCTTT; CDR3: CAILPDGNTEAFF
size: many; V: TRBV28; D: TRBD1; J: TRBJ2-4; DNA: TGTGCCAGCAGTTCATCAGGGGGCGCGGCCAAAAACATTCAGTACTTC; CDR3: CASSSSGGAAKNIQYF
size: few; V: TRBV12-3/TRBV12-4; D: -; J: TRBJ2-7; DNA: TGTGCCAGCAGTCATCTTAACGCACCCAGTTTCGAGCAGTACTTC; CDR3: CASSHLNAPSFEQYF
size: -; V: TRBV14; D: -; J: TRBJ2-1; DNA: TGTGCCAGCAGCCAGAGGGGGCGGGGGACCTACAATGAGCAGTTCTTC; CDR3: CASSQRGRGTYNEQFF
size: -; V: TRBV28; D: TRBD2; J: TRBJ2-2; DNA: TGTGCCAGCAGCCTACTAGCGTCCGGGGAGCTGTTTTTT; CDR3: CASSLLASGELFF
size: few; V: TRBV28; D: TRBD2; J: TRBJ2-1; DNA: TGTGCCAGCAGTCCCGGGACTAGCGGGATCAATGAGCAGTTCTTC; CDR3: CASSPGTSGINEQFF
size: few; V: TRBV7-2; D: TRBD1; J: TRBJ1-5; DNA: TGTGCCAGCAGCTCAACGACAGGGGCTTATAGCAATCAGCCCCAGCATTTT; CDR3: CASSSTTGAYSNQPQHF